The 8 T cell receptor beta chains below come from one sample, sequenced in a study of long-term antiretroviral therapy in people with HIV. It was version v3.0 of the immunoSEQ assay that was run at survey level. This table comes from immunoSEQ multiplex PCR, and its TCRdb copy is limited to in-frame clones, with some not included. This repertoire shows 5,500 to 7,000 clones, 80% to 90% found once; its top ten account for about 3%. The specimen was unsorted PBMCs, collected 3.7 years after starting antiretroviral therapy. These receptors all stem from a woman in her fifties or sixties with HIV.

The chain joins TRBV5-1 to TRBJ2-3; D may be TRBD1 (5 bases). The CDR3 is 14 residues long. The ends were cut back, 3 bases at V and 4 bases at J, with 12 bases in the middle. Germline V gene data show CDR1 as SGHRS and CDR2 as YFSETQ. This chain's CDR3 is CASSSVPGSDTQYF. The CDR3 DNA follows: TGCGCCAGCAGCTCGGTTCCAGGGTCAGATACGCAGTATTTT.

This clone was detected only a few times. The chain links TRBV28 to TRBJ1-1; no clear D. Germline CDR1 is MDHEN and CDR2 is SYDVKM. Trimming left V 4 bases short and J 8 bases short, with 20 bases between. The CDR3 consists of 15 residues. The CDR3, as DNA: TGTGCCAGCAGTTCGGAACCTCGCCCCGTGAGAGAAGCTTTCTTT. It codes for CASSSEPRPVREAFF.

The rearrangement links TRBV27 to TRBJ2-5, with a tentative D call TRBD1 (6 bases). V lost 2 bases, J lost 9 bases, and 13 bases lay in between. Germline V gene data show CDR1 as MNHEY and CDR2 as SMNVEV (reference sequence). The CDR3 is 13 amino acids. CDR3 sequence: CASSLVGQSAQYF. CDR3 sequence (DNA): TGTGCCAGCAGTTTAGTGGGACAATCGGCCCAGTACTTC.

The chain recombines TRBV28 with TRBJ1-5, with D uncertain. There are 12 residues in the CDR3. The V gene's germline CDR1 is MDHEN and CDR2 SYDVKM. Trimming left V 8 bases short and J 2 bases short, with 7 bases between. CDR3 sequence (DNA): TGTGCCAGCCGGTGGGGCAATCAGCCCCAGCATTTT. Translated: CASRWGNQPQHF.

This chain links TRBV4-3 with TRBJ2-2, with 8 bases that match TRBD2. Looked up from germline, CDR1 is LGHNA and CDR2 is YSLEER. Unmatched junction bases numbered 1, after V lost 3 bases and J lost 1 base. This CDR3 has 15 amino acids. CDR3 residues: CASSQGLGNTGELFF. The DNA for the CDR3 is TGCGCCAGCAGCCAGGGACTAGGGAACACCGGGGAGCTGTTTTTT.

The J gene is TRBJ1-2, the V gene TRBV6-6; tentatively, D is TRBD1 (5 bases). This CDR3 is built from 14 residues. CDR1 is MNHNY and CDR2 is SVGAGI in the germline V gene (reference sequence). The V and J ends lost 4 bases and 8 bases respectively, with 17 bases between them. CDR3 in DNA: TGTGCCAGCAGTTCCCTCGGGCAGGGTCGGGGCTACACCTTC. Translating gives CASSSLGQGRGYTF.

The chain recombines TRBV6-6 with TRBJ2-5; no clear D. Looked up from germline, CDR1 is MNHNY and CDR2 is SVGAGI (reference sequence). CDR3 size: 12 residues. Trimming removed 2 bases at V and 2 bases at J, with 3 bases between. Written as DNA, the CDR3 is TGTGCCAGCAGTTACGGACAAGAGACCCAGTACTTC. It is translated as CASSYGQETQYF.

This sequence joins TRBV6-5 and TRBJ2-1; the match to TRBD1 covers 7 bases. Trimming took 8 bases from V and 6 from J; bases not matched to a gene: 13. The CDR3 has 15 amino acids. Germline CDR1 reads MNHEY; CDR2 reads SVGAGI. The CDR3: CASFSMGQLVNEQFF. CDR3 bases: TGTGCCAGCTTCTCGATGGGACAGTTGGTCAATGAGCAGTTCTTC.